This T cell receptor (beta chain) was captured by sequencing in a study of glioma-infiltrating T cells. As for the study in general: Glioblastomas were WHO grade IV, sampled at first diagnosis; low-grade were grade II.

This clonotype was seen many times. No antigen is known for it. General observations from the study: Signature shared blood CDR3 motifs were enriched in low-divergence and depleted in high-divergence patients. Non-neoplastic patients had below-expected tissue-blood divergence, while all gliomas exceeded expectation.

CDR3 length: 15 residues. Trimming left V 1 base short and J 2 bases short, with 10 bases between. Germline CDR1 is MDHEN and CDR2 is SYDVKM. Using RNA template, CDR3s of TCR alpha and beta were amplified with iRepertoire arm-PCR. Tissue mRNA or PBMC total RNA, about 90-400 ng, went into one-step reverse transcription and amplification. TCRdb called the multiplex PCR reads again in MiXCR, with one record for every CDR3 protein. The repertoire consists of roughly 350,000 distinct CDR3 sequences, with around 45% occurring once and the leading ten covering around 11%. Sequenced input: glioma tissue, nonneoplastic brain tissue, or PBMCs (not recorded which). The receptor was derived from a human donor with low-grade glioma or glioblastoma, undergoing nonglioma brain surgery, or in good health (not recorded which). V usage is TRBV28 and J usage is TRBJ2-3; a possible D gene is TRBD1 (5 bases). This CDR3 reads CASSLYQGSTDTQYF. CDR3 sequence (DNA): TGTGCCAGCAGTTTATACCAGGGATCCACAGATACGCAGTATTTT.